This T cell receptor beta chain was sequenced in a study of blood T cell repertoires in COVID-19. Assay used: immunoSEQ multiplex PCR; TCRdb lists only in-frame clones, some missing. This table has fewer than 350,000 clones, 85% appearing once. The CDR3 sequence is 15 residues long. The V end lost 0 bases, the J end lost 2 bases, and 11 bases lay between the germline ends. Germline values: CDR1 SGHRS, CDR2 YFSETQ. Recovered status in Cohort 3 required two negative PCRs, clearance, or symptom resolution. This sequence joins TRBV5-1 and TRBJ1-1; possible D gene TRBD1, 5 bases. The sequence derives from a woman aged 45 to 65 who had recovered from COVID-19. The sequencing sample was made of PBMCs or T cells enriched from blood (not recorded which). The CDR3, as DNA: TGCGCCAGCAGCTTGGAAGCGACAGTTAACACTGAAGCTTTCTTT. Translation gives CASSLEATVNTEAFF.